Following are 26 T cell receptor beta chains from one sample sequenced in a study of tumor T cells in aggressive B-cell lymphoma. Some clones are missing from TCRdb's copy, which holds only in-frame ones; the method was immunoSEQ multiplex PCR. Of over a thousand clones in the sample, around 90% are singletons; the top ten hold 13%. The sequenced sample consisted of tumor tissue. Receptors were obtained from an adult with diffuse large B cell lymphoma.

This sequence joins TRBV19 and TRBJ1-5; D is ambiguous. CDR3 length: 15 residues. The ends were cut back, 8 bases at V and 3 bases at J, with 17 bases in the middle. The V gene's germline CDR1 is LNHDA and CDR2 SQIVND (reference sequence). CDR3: CASGEVAPSNQPQHF. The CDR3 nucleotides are TGTGCCAGTGGAGAGGTGGCTCCATCCAATCAGCCCCAGCATTTT.

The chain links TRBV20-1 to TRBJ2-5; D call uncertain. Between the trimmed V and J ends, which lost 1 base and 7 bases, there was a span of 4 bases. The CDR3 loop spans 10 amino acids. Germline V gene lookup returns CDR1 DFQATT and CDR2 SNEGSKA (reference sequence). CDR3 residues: CSARVGTQYF. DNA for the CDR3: TGCAGTGCTAGAGTCGGGACCCAGTACTTC.

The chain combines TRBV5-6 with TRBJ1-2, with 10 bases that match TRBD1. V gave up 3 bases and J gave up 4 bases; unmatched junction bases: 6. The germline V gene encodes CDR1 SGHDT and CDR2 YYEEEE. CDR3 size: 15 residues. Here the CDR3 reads CASSSRTGGGYGYTF. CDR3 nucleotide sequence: TGTGCCAGCAGCTCACGGACAGGGGGAGGCTATGGCTACACCTTC.

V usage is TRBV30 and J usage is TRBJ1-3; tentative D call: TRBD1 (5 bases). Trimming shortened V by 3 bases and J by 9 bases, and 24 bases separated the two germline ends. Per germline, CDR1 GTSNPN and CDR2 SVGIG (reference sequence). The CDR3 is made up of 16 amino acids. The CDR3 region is CAWRTDRRSLRSTIYF. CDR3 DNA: TGTGCCTGGAGAACCGACAGAAGGTCTCTGAGAAGCACCATATATTTT.

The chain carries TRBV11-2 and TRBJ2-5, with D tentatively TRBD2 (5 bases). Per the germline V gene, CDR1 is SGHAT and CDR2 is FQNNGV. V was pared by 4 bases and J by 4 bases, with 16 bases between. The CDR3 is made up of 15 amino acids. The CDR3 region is CASSSLLGGGETQYF. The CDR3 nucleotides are TGTGCCAGCAGCTCCCTGTTGGGCGGAGGAGAGACCCAGTACTTC.

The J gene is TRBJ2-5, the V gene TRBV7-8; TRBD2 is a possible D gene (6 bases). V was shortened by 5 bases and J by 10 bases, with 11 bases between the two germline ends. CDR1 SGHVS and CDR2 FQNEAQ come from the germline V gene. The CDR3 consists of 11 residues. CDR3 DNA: TGTGCCAGCAGCCCGACCGGGGGCCAGTACTTC. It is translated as CASSPTGGQYF.

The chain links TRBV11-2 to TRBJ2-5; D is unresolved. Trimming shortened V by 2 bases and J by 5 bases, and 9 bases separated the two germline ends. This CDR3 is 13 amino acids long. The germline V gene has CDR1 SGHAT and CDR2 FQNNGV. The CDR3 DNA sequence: TGTGCCAGCAGCTTACCCATCGGGGAGACCCAGTACTTC. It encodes CASSLPIGETQYF.

CDR3 residues: CASSLQGWAKNIQYF. Here the CDR3 DNA reads TGTGCCAGCAGTTTACAGGGTTGGGCCAAAAACATTCAGTACTTC. V gene TRBV27 combines with J gene TRBJ2-4; the D gene is possibly TRBD1 (5 bases). Germline CDR1 reads MNHEY; CDR2 reads SMNVEV (reference sequence). This CDR3 region has 15 residues. Trimming removed 2 bases from V and 1 base from J, with 9 bases in between.

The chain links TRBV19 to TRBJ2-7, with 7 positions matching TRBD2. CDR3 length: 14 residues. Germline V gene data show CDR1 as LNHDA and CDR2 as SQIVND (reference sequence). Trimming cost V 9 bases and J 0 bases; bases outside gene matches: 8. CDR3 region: CASTPGGSSYEQYF. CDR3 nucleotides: TGTGCCAGCACCCCGGGGGGTAGCTCCTACGAGCAGTACTTC.

The CDR3 bases are TGTGCCAGCAGCTTAACCGGCGGGAGGGACATTCAGTACTTC. This codes for CASSLTGGRDIQYF. The chain has TRBV7-8 and TRBJ2-4, with 9 bases identical to TRBD2. The CDR3 runs to 14 residues. The germline V gene encodes CDR1 SGHVS and CDR2 FQNEAQ. The V and J ends lost 2 bases and 8 bases, in that order; junction bases with no gene match: 4.

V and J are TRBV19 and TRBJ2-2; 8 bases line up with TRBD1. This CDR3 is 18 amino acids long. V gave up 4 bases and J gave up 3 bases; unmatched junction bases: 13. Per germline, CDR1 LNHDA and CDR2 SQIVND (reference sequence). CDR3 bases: TGTGCCAGTAGTACTCAAGCAGGGGGCGTCGGTTACACCGGGGAGCTGTTTTTT. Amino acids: CASSTQAGGVGYTGELFF.

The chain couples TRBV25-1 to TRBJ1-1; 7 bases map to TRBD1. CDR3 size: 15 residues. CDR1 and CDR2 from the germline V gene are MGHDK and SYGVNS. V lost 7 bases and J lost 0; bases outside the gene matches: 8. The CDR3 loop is CASTISTGMNTEAFF. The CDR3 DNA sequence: TGTGCCAGCACAATTTCGACAGGGATGAACACTGAAGCTTTCTTT. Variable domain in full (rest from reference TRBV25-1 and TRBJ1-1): EADIYQTPRYLVIGTGKKITLECSQTMGHDKMYWYQQDPGMELHLIHYSYGVNSTEKGDLSSESTVSRIRTEHFPLTLESARPSHTSQYLCASTISTGMNTEAFFGQGTRLTVV.

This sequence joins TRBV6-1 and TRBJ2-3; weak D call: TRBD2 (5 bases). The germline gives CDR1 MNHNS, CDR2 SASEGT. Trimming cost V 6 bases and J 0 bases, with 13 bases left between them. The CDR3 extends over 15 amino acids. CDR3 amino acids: CASSLFGGSTDTQYF. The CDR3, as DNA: TGTGCCAGCAGCTTGTTCGGCGGGAGCACAGATACGCAGTATTTT.

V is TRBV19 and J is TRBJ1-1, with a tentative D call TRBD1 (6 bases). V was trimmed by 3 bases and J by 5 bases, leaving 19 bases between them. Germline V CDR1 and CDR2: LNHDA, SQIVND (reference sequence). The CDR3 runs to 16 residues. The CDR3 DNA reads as TGTGCCAGTAGTATTTTTCGGGGACAAATGGGTACTGAAGCTTTCTTT. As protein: CASSIFRGQMGTEAFF.

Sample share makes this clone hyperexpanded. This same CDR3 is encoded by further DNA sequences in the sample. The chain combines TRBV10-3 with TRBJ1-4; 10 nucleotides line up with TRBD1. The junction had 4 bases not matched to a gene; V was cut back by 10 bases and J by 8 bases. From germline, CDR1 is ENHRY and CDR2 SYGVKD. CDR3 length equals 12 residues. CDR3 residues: CATGTGEEKLFF. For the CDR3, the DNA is TGTGCCACCGGGACAGGGGAGGAAAAACTGTTTTTT.

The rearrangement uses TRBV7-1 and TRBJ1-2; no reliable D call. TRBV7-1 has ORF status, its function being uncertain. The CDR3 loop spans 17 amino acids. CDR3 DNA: TGTTTCAAGCAGAAGACGGCATACGAGGGAAAGACCTATGGCTACACCTTC. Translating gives CFKQKTAYEGKTYGYTF.

The CDR3 DNA reads TGTGCCAGCAGCCAAGATCCAGACTTCGTCACCTACAATGAGCAGTTCTTC. This sequence encodes CASSQDPDFVTYNEQFF. The genes are TRBV4-2 and TRBJ2-1, with no clear D. This CDR3 region has 17 residues. Looked up from germline, CDR1 is LGHNA and CDR2 is YNFKEQ. V lost 0 bases, J lost 2 bases, and 14 bases lay in between.

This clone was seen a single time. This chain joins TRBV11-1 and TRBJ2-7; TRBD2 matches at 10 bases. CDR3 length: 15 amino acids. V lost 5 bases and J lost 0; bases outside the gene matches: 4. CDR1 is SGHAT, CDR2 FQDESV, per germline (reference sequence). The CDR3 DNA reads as TGTGCCAGCAGCAGCTCTAGCGGGAGCTCCTACGAGCAGTACTTC. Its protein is CASSSSSGSSYEQYF.

Here the CDR3 DNA reads TGTGCCAGCAGCCCTCCGGGTCTCCCCCACGAGCAGTACTTC. Amino acid sequence: CASSPPGLPHEQYF. The chain is built from TRBV27 and TRBJ2-7, with D unclear. The CDR3 is made up of 14 amino acids. The V gene's germline CDR1 is MNHEY and CDR2 SMNVEV (reference sequence). Between the trimmed V and J ends, which lost 6 bases and 5 bases, there was a span of 17 bases.

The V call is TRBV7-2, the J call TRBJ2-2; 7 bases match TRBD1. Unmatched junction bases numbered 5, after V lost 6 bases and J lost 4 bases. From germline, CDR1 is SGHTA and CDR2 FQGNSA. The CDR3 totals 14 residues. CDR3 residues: CASRQQGTTGELFF. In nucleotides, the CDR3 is TGTGCCAGCAGACAACAGGGGACCACCGGGGAGCTGTTTTTT. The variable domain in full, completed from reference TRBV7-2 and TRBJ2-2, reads GAGVSQSPSNKVTEKGKDVELRCDPISGHTALYWYRQSLGQGLEFLIYFQGNSAPDKSGLPSDRFSAERTGGSVSTLTIQRTQQEDSAVYLCASRQQGTTGELFFGEGSRLTVL.

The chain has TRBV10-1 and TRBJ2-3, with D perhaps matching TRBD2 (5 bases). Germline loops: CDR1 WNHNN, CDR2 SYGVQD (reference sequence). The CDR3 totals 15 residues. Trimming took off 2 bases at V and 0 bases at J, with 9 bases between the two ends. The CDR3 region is CASSEGRTSTDTQYF. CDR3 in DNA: TGCGCCAGCAGTGAGGGCAGGACTAGCACAGATACGCAGTATTTT.

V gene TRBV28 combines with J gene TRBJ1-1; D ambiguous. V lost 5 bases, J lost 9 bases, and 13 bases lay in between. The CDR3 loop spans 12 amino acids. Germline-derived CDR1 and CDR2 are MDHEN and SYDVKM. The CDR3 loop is CASSTPVGKAFF. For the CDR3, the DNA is TGTGCCAGCAGTACCCCCGTCGGGAAAGCTTTCTTT.

This CDR3 is CASKNRGTNTGELFF. Here the CDR3 DNA reads TGTGCCAGCAAAAACAGGGGGACGAACACCGGGGAGCTGTTTTTT. V usage is TRBV5-4 and J usage is TRBJ2-2, with TRBD1 matching over 8 bases. The length of the CDR3 is 15 residues. Germline trimming cut 6 bases from V and 0 bases from J; bases unmatched to any gene: 4. The V gene's germline CDR1 is SGHNT and CDR2 YYREEE (reference sequence).

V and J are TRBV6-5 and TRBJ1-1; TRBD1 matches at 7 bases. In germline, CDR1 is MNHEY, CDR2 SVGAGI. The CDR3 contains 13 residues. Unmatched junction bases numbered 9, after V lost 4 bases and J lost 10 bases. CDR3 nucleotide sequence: TGTGCCAGCAGTTTCACAGGGGCCTGGGGAGCTTTCTTT. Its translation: CASSFTGAWGAFF.

The CDR3 loop reads CASSAGTATNEKLFF. In DNA, the CDR3 is TGTGCCAGCAGCGCCGGGACAGCAACTAATGAAAAACTGTTTTTT. The genes are TRBV9 and TRBJ1-4; TRBD1 matches at 7 bases. CDR1 SGDLS and CDR2 YYNGEE come from the germline V gene. The CDR3 runs to 15 residues. Unmatched junction bases numbered 2, after V lost 3 bases and J lost 0 bases.

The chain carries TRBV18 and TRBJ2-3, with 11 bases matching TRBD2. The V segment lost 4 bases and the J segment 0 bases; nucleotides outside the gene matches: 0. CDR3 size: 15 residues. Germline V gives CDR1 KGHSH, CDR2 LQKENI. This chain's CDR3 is CASSRLAGSTDTQYF. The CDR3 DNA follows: TGTGCCAGCTCACGACTAGCGGGGAGCACAGATACGCAGTATTTT. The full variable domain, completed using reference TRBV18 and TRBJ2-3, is NAGVMQNPRHLVRRRGQEARLRCSPMKGHSHVYWYRQLPEEGLKFMVYLQKENIIDESGMPKERFSAEFPKEGPSILRIQQVVRGDSAAYFCASSRLAGSTDTQYFGPGTRLTVL.